A single T cell receptor (beta chain) is shown here with its context. Its antigen remains unidentified. This sample was included in a study of T-cell memory formation after mild COVID-19. Study as a whole: In these data, TCR clusters were largely donor specific.

Germline lookup yields CDR1 DFQATT and CDR2 SNEGSKA (reference sequence). Trimming took off 4 bases at V and 2 bases at J, with 9 bases between the two ends. The CDR3 covers 13 residues. TCRdb called the 5' RACE reads again in MiXCR, with one record for every CDR3 protein. The table records 400,000 to 450,000 distinct CDR3 sequences, under 20% of them present only once. Whole-study findings and limits: Clones from the second wave (peaking day 37) had unconfirmed SARS-CoV-2 specificity. CD4/CD8 balance held among clones contracting day 15 to 85, and later expanders leaned CD4+. Memory cells collected pre-infection included some clones that later responded, suggesting cross-reactive memory joined.

The sequence derives from a man aged 18 to 30 who had mild COVID-19 (a few samples of this study predate the infection). Cell type and time point are not known. The rearrangement links TRBV20-1 to TRBJ1-3, with D perhaps matching TRBD1 (5 bases). Material: PBMCs or a T cell subset sorted from them (not recorded which). CDR3 nucleotide sequence: TGCAGTGCTACCAAGGGACCTGGAAACACCATATATTTT. Translated: CSATKGPGNTIYF.